These 2 T cell receptor beta chains were sequenced from one sample in a study of tumor and adjacent non-tumor tissue in lung cancer. Three rounds of nested PCR, following a modified ARM-PCR protocol, produced the TCRbeta library. TCRdb reprocessed the multiplex PCR reads via MiXCR and lists one record per CDR3 protein. The data show fewer than 100,000 distinct CDR3 sequences, approximately 73% seen once. This sample's RNA came from whole unsorted tissue. More than 3 cm separated this lung sample from the edge of the tumor. What was sequenced was distant non-tumor lung tissue. The source is a woman in her fifties or sixties with non-small cell lung cancer.

In the case of this clonotype: An end of the junction does not agree with germline; a read error may underlie this. J is TRBJ2-3 and V is TRBV29-1; 11 nucleotides agree with TRBD1. CDR3 length: 15 residues. From germline, CDR1 is SQVTM and CDR2 ANQGSEA. CDR3 region: CSLEERDRGLDTQYF. In nucleotides, the CDR3 is TGCAGCCTTGAAGAAAGGGACAGGGGGTTGGATACCCAGTATTTT.

This clonotype was recorded once. Given the absence of the conserved phenylalanine or tryptophan at the CDR3 end, a read error is likely. CDR3 sequence reads: CSAGPGETQYL. The CDR3 coding sequence is TGCAGTGCAGGGCCGGGGGAGACCCAGTACCTC. The rearrangement uses TRBV20-1 and TRBJ2-5; a weak D match, TRBD2 (5 bases). V was trimmed by 6 bases and J by 5 bases, leaving 10 bases between them. Germline V gene lookup returns CDR1 DFQATT and CDR2 SNEGSKA (reference sequence). The CDR3 has 11 residues.